Presented here are 14 T cell receptor beta chains from one specimen sequenced in a study of molecular identifiers for immune sequencing clone quantification. A single record per CDR3 protein comes from TCRdb applying MiXCR to the PCR reads. The table shows about 65,000 distinct CDR3 sequences, with approximately 18% occurring only once. Sequencing was carried out using naive CD8+ T cells from blood, with Jurkat cell RNA spiked in. Subset here: FACS-sorted CD8+CD4-CCR7+CD45RA+ naive T cells. The receptors were sampled from a human donor in good health. Some libraries in this study had Jurkat cell RNA spiked in.

The table lists this clonotype with many counts. V usage is TRBV4-3 and J usage is TRBJ2-7; no clear D gene. This CDR3 comprises 15 residues. Trimming cost V 0 bases and J 4 bases, with 13 bases left between them. Germline-derived CDR1 and CDR2 are LGHNA and YSLEER. The CDR3 DNA follows: TGCGCCAGCAGCCAAGATGGAAGTTTCTGGTACGAGCAGTACTTC. Translating it yields CASSQDGSFWYEQYF.

This clonotype has a count of ten or more. The chain combines TRBV5-5 with TRBJ2-1; TRBD1 agrees at 8 bases. CDR1 and CDR2 (germline): SGHKS, YYEKEE (reference sequence). The CDR3 consists of 15 residues. V lost 2 bases and J lost 9; bases outside the gene matches: 10. The CDR3 region has the DNA TGTGCCAGCAGCTTAAACAGGGGGTCAGGGGGTGAGCAGTTCTTC. It codes for CASSLNRGSGGEQFF.

This clonotype appeared many times. The chain uses TRBV7-6 and TRBJ2-3, with TRBD2 identical over 7 bases. The germline V gene encodes CDR1 SGHVS and CDR2 FNYEAQ. Trimming removed 5 bases from V and 4 bases from J; junction bases left unmatched: 6. The CDR3 is 14 residues long. The CDR3 nucleotides read TGTGCCAGCAGCCTTACGGCGGGAGCAGATACGCAGTATTTT. Translating gives CASSLTAGADTQYF.

This clonotype was found many times. The chain links TRBV20-1 to TRBJ2-7, with D perhaps TRBD2 (5 bases). With 5 bases removed from V and 2 bases from J, the gap between germline ends came to 13 bases. Germline values: CDR1 DFQATT, CDR2 SNEGSKA (reference sequence). The CDR3 consists of 13 residues. The CDR3, as DNA: TGCAGTGCTCCGGACTTCTCTACCTACGAGCAGTACTTC. Its protein product is CSAPDFSTYEQYF.

With respect to this clonotype: A much bigger clone sits one base away, suggesting this may be a read error. V and J are TRBV12-2 and TRBJ1-6. TRBV12-2 is assigned pseudogene status. The CDR3 sequence is 15 residues long. The CDR3 reads CGSSRAVGYNSPLHF. Written as DNA, the CDR3 is TGTGGCAGCAGCCGCGCGGTGGGGTATAATTCACCCCTCCACTTT.

As regards this clonotype: A much larger clone lies one base from this, so it may be a read error. This chain uses TRBV14 with TRBJ2-7; D possibly uses TRBD1 or TRBD2 (6 bases each). V was cut by 8 bases and J by 7 bases, with 24 bases left in between. From germline, CDR1 is SGHDN and CDR2 FVKESK. This CDR3 has 15 amino acids. CDR3: CASGLGGAYYEEQYF. The CDR3 DNA reads as TGTGCCAGCGGCCTCGGGGGCGCCTACTACGAGGAGCAGTACTTC.

A few counts support this clonotype. A much larger clone differs by one base, so this may be a read error. V usage is TRBV7-6 and J usage is TRBJ2-1, with 13 bases fitting TRBD2. Looked up from germline, CDR1 is SGHVS and CDR2 is FNYEAQ. The CDR3 consists of 19 residues. CDR3 sequence: CAGSLSTRLAGGRIGEQFF. CDR3 DNA: TGTGCCGGCAGCTTATCGACCCGACTAGCGGGAGGACGTATCGGTGAGCAGTTCTTC.

As regards this clonotype: Being one base from a much bigger clone, this may be a read error. This chain links TRBV20-1 with TRBJ2-2; a possible D gene is TRBD2 (5 bases). The V gene's germline CDR1 is DFQATT and CDR2 SNEGSKA (reference sequence). The CDR3 runs 13 residues. The DNA of the CDR3 is TGCAGTGCGCCCGTACAAAACACCGGGGAGCTGCTTTTT. This translates into CSAPVQNTGELLF.

Worth noting for this clonotype: It may be a read error: a sequence one base away is much more abundant. The V and J genes are TRBV6-5 and TRBJ1-4; the D is unclear. Trimming removed 5 bases at V and 5 bases at J, with 12 bases between. The CDR3 consists of 14 residues. Germline V gene sequence: CDR1 MNHEY, CDR2 SVGAGI. The CDR3 DNA reads TGTGCCAGCAGTCCCGTCAGAAGGAATGAAAAACTGTTTTTT. Its translation is CASSPVRRNEKLFF.

In this sample, this clonotype turned up many times. The chain links TRBV27 to TRBJ2-7; 7 bases match TRBD2. Germline values: CDR1 MNHEY, CDR2 SMNVEV (reference sequence). The trim removed 4 bases at V and 3 bases at J, leaving 6 bases unmatched. The CDR3 spans 14 residues. This CDR3 is CASSSSGNRYEQYF. DNA for the CDR3: TGTGCCAGCAGTTCCAGCGGGAACCGCTACGAGCAGTACTTC.

Regarding this clonotype: This could be a read error, since a much larger clone is one nucleotide away. CDR3 amino acids: CASSSVGFYNEQFF. CDR3 sequence (DNA): TGTGCCAGTAGTAGTGTCGGCTTCTACAATGAGCAGTTCTTC. This chain joins TRBV19 and TRBJ2-1; D uncertain. V was shortened by 4 bases and J by 3 bases, with 10 bases between the two germline ends. Germline V gene lookup returns CDR1 LNHDA and CDR2 SQIVND (reference sequence). This CDR3 region has 14 residues.

This clonotype was recorded many times. The CDR3 region is CASSPGTAITDTQYF. For the CDR3, the DNA is TGTGCCAGCAGCCCGGGGACAGCCATCACAGATACGCAGTATTTT. V and J are TRBV5-5 and TRBJ2-3; TRBD1 matches 7 bases. J was trimmed by 2 bases and V by 4 bases; bases with no gene match: 7. The CDR3 contains 15 residues. Germline CDR1 is SGHKS and CDR2 is YYEKEE (reference sequence).

This clonotype was observed many times. The chain has TRBV7-3 and TRBJ2-5; 8 nucleotides match TRBD2. CDR1 is SGHTA, CDR2 FQGTGA, per germline. This CDR3 spans 14 amino acids. V gave up 3 bases and J gave up 2 bases; unmatched junction bases: 2. The DNA for the CDR3 is TGTGCCAGCAGCTTGACGGGGGGGCAAGAGACCCAGTACTTC. Translating it yields CASSLTGGQETQYF.

As concerns this clonotype: At one end, the junction sequence differs from germline, possibly due to a read error. V is TRBV15 and J is TRBJ1-5; tentatively, D is TRBD1 (6 bases). This CDR3 comprises 15 residues. The germline V gene has CDR1 LNHNV and CDR2 YYDKDF (reference sequence). CDR3 sequence (DNA): TGTGCCACCAGCAGAGGCCAGGGGAATGATCAGCCCCAGCGTTTT. It encodes CATSRGQGNDQPQRF.